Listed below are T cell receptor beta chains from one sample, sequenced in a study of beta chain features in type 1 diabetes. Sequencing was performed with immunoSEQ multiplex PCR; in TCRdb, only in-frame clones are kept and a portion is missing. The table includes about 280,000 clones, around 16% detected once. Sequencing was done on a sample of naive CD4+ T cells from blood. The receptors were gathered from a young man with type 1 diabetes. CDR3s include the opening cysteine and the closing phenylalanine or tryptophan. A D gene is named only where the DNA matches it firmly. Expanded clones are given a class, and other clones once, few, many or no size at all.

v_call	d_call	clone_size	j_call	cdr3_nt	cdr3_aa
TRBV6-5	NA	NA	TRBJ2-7	TGTGCCAGCAGTTACACTCTCGGGAACTACGAGCAGTACTTC	CASSYTLGNYEQYF
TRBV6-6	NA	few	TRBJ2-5	TGTGCCAGCAGTCCGACCGGGACTGCGGAGACCCAGTACTTC	CASSPTGTAETQYF
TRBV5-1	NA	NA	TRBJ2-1	TGCGCCAGCAGCTTGGCCCGCCCAGGGTTAAATGAGCAGTTCTTC	CASSLARPGLNEQFF
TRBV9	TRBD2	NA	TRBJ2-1	TGTGCCAGCAGCGTAACTAGCGGGAGTAGGATTAATGAGCAGTTCTTC	CASSVTSGSRINEQFF
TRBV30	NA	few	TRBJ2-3	TGTGCCTGGACCTTACCGGGGCGGGGGCACACAGATACGCAGTATTTT	CAWTLPGRGHTDTQYF
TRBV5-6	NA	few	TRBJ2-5	TGTGCCAGCAGCCGGGACTTCGCGCAAGAGACCCAGTACTTC	CASSRDFAQETQYF
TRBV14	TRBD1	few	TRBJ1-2	TGTGCCAGCAGCCAAGAGGTGGGGACAGGAACTTATGGCTACACCTTC	CASSQEVGTGTYGYTF
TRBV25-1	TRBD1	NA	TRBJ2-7	TGTGCCAGCAGACAGGGGGCCGTTTACGAGCAGTACTTC	CASRQGAVYEQYF
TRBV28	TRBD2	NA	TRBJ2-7	TGTGCCAGCAGTTTACGGACTAGCGGGAGAAACGAGCAGTACTTC	CASSLRTSGRNEQYF
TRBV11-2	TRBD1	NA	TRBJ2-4	TGTGCCAGCAGCTTAGTATGGACAGGGGTAGCCAAAAACATTCAGTACTTC	CASSLVWTGVAKNIQYF
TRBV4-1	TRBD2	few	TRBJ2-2	TGCGCCAGCAGCCAAGGGGCGGGAGGGACCGGGGAGCTGTTTTTT	CASSQGAGGTGELFF
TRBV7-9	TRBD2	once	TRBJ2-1	TGTGCCAGCACCCAGCGACTAGCGGGGGGATCCTACAATGAGCAGTTCTTC	CASTQRLAGGSYNEQFF
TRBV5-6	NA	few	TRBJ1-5	TGTGCCAGCAGCTTGGCCGGCAGGGAAAACAATCAGCCCCAGCATTTT	CASSLAGRENNQPQHF
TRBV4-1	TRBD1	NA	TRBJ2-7	TGCGCCAGCAGCCAAGGACAGGGGAGCTCCTACGAGCAGTACTTC	CASSQGQGSSYEQYF
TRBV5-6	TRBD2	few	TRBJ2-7	TGTGCCAGTCGCGGAAGACAGGGGTGGGGACTAGCGTCGTACGAGCAGTACTTC	CASRGRQGWGLASYEQYF